These 4 T cell receptor beta chains came from one sample sequenced in a study of T cell responses to AZD1222 COVID-19 vaccine (dated by TCRdb to the early 2020s). Library preparation employed the immunoSEQ multiplex PCR assay. Sourced from immuneACCESS, this table was stored by TCRdb with only in-frame sequences that have V and J called. A share of the clones is absent; for the studies checked, an unresolved V gene accounts for under half, and the remainder has no known explanation. This sample lists about 61,000 clones; roughly 90% were detected once. The ten largest clones take up 4.9% of the sample. According to the study, the label for this sample's time point signals: baseline before first vaccination. The sequences come from peripheral blood, collected on day 0 of AZD1222 vaccination. The source is an adult in good health.

The J gene is TRBJ1-4, the V gene TRBV7-9; 7 nucleotides line up with TRBD1. The CDR3 is made up of 16 amino acids. Losses at the gene ends were 0 bases for V and 4 bases for J; bases not matched to a gene: 5. Germline CDR1 reads SEHNR; CDR2 reads FQNEAQ (reference sequence). CDR3 sequence: CASSLARDSLNEKLFF. The DNA for the CDR3 is TGTGCCAGCAGCTTAGCCCGGGACAGCCTTAATGAAAAACTGTTTTTT. Combining the CDR3 with reference TRBV7-9 and TRBJ1-4 gives the whole variable domain DTGVSQNPRHKITKRGQNVTFRCDPISEHNRLYWYRQTLGQGPEFLTYFQNEAQLEKSRLLSDRFSAERPKGSFSTLEIQRTEQGDSAMYLCASSLARDSLNEKLFFGSGTQLSVL.

This clone has a single count. The chain links TRBV2 to TRBJ1-2; D gene ambiguous. The germline CDR1 and CDR2 sequences are SNHLY and FYNNEI. The CDR3 sequence is 13 residues long. Trimming removed 3 bases from V and 2 bases from J, with 7 bases in between. The CDR3 loop is CASSEVRNYGYTF. The CDR3 DNA reads as TGTGCCAGCAGTGAGGTCAGAAACTATGGCTACACCTTC.

V is TRBV5-6 and J is TRBJ1-4, with 7 bases that match TRBD1. The CDR3 is 14 residues long. Germline assignment: CDR1 SGHDT and CDR2 YYEEEE. Losses at the gene ends were 4 bases for V and 4 bases for J; bases not matched to a gene: 4. CDR3 in amino acids: CASSPQGDNEKLFF. CDR3 bases: TGTGCCAGCAGCCCTCAGGGGGATAATGAAAAACTGTTTTTT. The variable domain in full, with the rest retrieved from reference TRBV5-6 and TRBJ1-4, is DAGVTQSPTHLIKTRGQQVTLRCSPKSGHDTVSWYQQALGQGPQFIFQYYEEEERQRGNFPDRFSGHQFPNYSSELNVNALLLGDSALYLCASSPQGDNEKLFFGSGTQLSVL.

The J gene is TRBJ2-7, the V gene TRBV7-2; D ambiguous. The CDR3 has 14 residues. Germline V lookup: CDR1 SGHTA, CDR2 FQGNSA. Trimming shortened V by 1 base and J by 7 bases, and 14 bases separated the two germline ends. The CDR3 DNA reads as TGTGCCAGCAGCTTAGTAGGGAACCGAGGTGAGCAGTACTTC. It translates to CASSLVGNRGEQYF. Complete variable domain (other parts from reference TRBV7-2 and TRBJ2-7): GAGVSQSPSNKVTEKGKDVELRCDPISGHTALYWYRQSLGQGLEFLIYFQGNSAPDKSGLPSDRFSAERTGGSVSTLTIQRTQQEDSAVYLCASSLVGNRGEQYFGPGTRLTVT.